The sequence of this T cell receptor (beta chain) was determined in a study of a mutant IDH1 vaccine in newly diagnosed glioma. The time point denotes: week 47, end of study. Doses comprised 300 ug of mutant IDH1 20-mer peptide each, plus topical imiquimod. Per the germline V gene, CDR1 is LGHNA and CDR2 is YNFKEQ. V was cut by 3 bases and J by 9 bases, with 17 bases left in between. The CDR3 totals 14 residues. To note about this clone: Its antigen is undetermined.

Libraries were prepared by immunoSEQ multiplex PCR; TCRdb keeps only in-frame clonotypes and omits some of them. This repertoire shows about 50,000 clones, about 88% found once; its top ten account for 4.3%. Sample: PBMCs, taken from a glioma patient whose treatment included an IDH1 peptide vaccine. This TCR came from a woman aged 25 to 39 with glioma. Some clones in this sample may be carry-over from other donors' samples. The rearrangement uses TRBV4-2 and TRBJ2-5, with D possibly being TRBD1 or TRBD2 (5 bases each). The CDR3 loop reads CASSQTTGTPPQYF. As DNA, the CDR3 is TGTGCCAGCAGCCAGACCACCGGGACCCCGCCCCAGTACTTC.